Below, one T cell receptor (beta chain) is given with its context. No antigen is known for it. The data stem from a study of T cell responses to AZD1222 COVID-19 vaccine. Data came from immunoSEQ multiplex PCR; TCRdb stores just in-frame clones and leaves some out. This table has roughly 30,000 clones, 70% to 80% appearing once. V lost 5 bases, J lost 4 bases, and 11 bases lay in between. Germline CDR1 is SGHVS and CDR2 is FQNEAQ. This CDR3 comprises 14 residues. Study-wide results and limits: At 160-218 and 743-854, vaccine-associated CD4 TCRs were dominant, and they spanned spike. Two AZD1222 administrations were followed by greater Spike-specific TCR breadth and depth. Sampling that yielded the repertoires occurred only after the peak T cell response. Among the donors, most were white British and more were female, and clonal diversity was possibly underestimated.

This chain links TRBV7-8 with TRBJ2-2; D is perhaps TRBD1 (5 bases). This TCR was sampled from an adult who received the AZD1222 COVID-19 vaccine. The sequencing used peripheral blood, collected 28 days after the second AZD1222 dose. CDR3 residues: CASSLDRFTGELFF. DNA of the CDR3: TGTGCCAGCAGCCTCGACAGATTCACCGGGGAGCTGTTTTTT.